The 29 T cell receptor beta chains reported below all come from one sample, sequenced in a study of CD8 T cells in Susac syndrome. RNA totalling roughly 0.45 to 1 ug underwent reverse transcription with random hexamers. MiXCR, applied by TCRdb to the immunoSEQ multiplex PCR reads, yields one record per CDR3 protein. Of more than 250,000 distinct CDR3 sequences listed, about 90% are singletons. The material sequenced was CD4+ T cells from PBMCs. The receptors were sampled from a human donor with multiple sclerosis.

The rearrangement uses TRBV12-3 or TRBV12-4 and TRBJ1-1; D might be TRBD1 (6 bases). This CDR3 contains 14 residues. Trimming took off 3 bases at V and 5 bases at J, with 13 bases between the two ends. The CDR3 sequence: CASSFGGARTEAFF. Here the CDR3 DNA reads TGTGCCAGCAGTTTCGGGGGGGCGCGAACTGAAGCTTTCTTT.

This chain connects TRBV15 to TRBJ2-1, with 10 bases matching TRBD2. Germline-derived CDR1 and CDR2 are LNHNV and YYDKDF (reference sequence). The trim removed 7 bases at V and 2 bases at J, leaving 8 bases unmatched. The CDR3 has 16 amino acids. The CDR3 sequence: CATIELAGVPYNEQFF. The CDR3 region has the DNA TGTGCCACCATTGAGCTAGCGGGAGTACCCTACAATGAGCAGTTCTTC.

The chain couples TRBV7-9 to TRBJ1-2; perhaps TRBD1 as D (6 bases). CDR3 length: 13 amino acids. Germline values: CDR1 SEHNR, CDR2 FQNEAQ (reference sequence). Between the trimmed V and J ends, which lost 7 bases and 8 bases, there was a span of 17 bases. CDR3 amino acids: CASIPTGYGGYTF. As DNA, the CDR3 is TGTGCCAGCATACCTACAGGGTACGGCGGCTACACCTTC.

This sequence joins TRBV4-2 and TRBJ1-1, with TRBD1 as a possible D gene (5 bases). The CDR3 covers 15 residues. Germline-derived CDR1 and CDR2 are LGHNA and YNFKEQ. The V end lost 1 base, the J end lost 1 base, and 10 bases lay between the germline ends. The CDR3 DNA sequence: TGTGCCAGCAGCCAAGCTGGGGCCGGGAACACTGAAGCTTTCTTT. This encodes CASSQAGAGNTEAFF.

The chain recombines TRBV19 with TRBJ1-1, with D maybe TRBD1 (5 bases). The CDR3 is 14 amino acids. Germline V CDR1 and CDR2: LNHDA, SQIVND (reference sequence). Trimming took off 7 bases at V and 2 bases at J, with 14 bases between the two ends. CDR3 sequence: CASTPRVSNTEAFF. The CDR3, as DNA: TGTGCCAGTACCCCCAGGGTAAGCAACACTGAAGCTTTCTTT.

The rearrangement joins TRBV2 to TRBJ1-3, with D unclear. The CDR3 contains 12 residues. CDR1 and CDR2 from the germline V gene are SNHLY and FYNNEI. V lost 6 bases and J lost 4, with 7 bases in between. The CDR3 DNA reads as TGTGCCAGCAGAGAGCTGGGAAACACCATATATTTT. Encoded protein: CASRELGNTIYF.

The chain joins TRBV5-1 to TRBJ2-7; D unresolved. Germline V gives CDR1 SGHRS, CDR2 YFSETQ. The V end lost 1 base, the J end lost 4 bases, and 15 bases lay between the germline ends. The CDR3 sequence is 15 residues long. The CDR3 is CASSLNGEVGYEQYF. CDR3 nucleotides: TGCGCCAGCAGCTTGAATGGCGAGGTTGGTTACGAGCAGTACTTC. Full variable domain (outside the CDR3, taken from reference TRBV5-1 and TRBJ2-7): KAGVTQTPRYLIKTRGQQVTLSCSPISGHRSVSWYQQTPGQGLQFLFEYFSETQRNKGNFPGRFSGRQFSNSRSEMNVSTLELGDSALYLCASSLNGEVGYEQYFGPGTRLTVT.

This chain joins TRBV7-2 and TRBJ2-3; D possibly corresponds to TRBD2 (6 bases). Between the trimmed V and J ends, which lost 1 base and 1 base, there was a span of 12 bases. Germline V gene data show CDR1 as SGHTA and CDR2 as FQGNSA. The CDR3 totals 16 residues. CDR3 in amino acids: CASSLETPSGTDTQYF. The CDR3 DNA reads TGTGCCAGCAGCTTAGAGACGCCTAGCGGCACAGATACGCAGTATTTT.

The chain links TRBV4-2 to TRBJ2-4, with 7 bases that match TRBD1. Germline CDR1 and CDR2: LGHNA and YNFKEQ. There are 16 residues in the CDR3. V shed 1 base and J 4 bases; nucleotides not matched to a gene: 7. The DNA for the CDR3 is TGTGCCAGCAGCCAAGCTTCCCGGGACAGTAAAAACATTCAGTACTTC. This encodes CASSQASRDSKNIQYF.

J is TRBJ1-6 and V is TRBV3-1; the D gene is possibly TRBD1 (5 bases). V lost 1 base and J 7 bases, leaving 11 bases between the germline ends. The CDR3 is 15 amino acids. Germline V gene lookup returns CDR1 LGHDT and CDR2 YNNKEL (reference sequence). Here the CDR3 reads CASSQVGGGNSPLHF. In DNA, the CDR3 is TGTGCCAGCAGCCAAGTCGGGGGGGGAAATTCACCCCTCCACTTT. The complete variable domain, with remaining parts taken from reference TRBV3-1 and TRBJ1-6, reads DTAVSQTPKYLVTQMGNDKSIKCEQNLGHDTMYWYKQDSKKFLKIMFSYNNKELIINETVPNRFSPKSPDKAHLNLHINSLELGDSAVYFCASSQVGGGNSPLHFGNGTRLTVT.

J is TRBJ1-4 and V is TRBV29-1, with D unresolved. The CDR3 runs 12 residues. In germline, CDR1 is SQVTM, CDR2 ANQGSEA. V was trimmed by 6 bases and J by 5 bases, leaving 10 bases between them. The CDR3 DNA is TGCAGCGTCGCACTTAGGAATGAAAAACTGTTTTTT. Translation gives CSVALRNEKLFF. Combining the CDR3 with reference TRBV29-1 and TRBJ1-4 gives the whole variable domain SAVISQKPSRDICQRGTSLTIQCQVDSQVTMMFWYRQQPGQSLTLIATANQGSEATYESGFVIDKFPISRPNLTFSTLTVSNMSPEDSSIYLCSVALRNEKLFFGSGTQLSVL.

The chain couples TRBV14 to TRBJ1-4, with a possible D match to TRBD1 (5 bases). Trimming took 4 bases from V and 4 from J, leaving 7 bases between them. Germline V gene sequence: CDR1 SGHDN, CDR2 FVKESK. This CDR3 region has 13 residues. CDR3 protein: CASSRDGNEKLFF. The CDR3 coding sequence is TGTGCCAGCAGCCGGGACGGTAATGAAAAACTGTTTTTT.

The genes are TRBV9 and TRBJ1-1, with D hard to call. Trimming took off 0 bases at V and 4 bases at J, with 10 bases between the two ends. The CDR3 covers 14 residues. CDR1 is SGDLS and CDR2 is YYNGEE in the germline V gene. The CDR3 DNA follows: TGTGCCAGCAGCGTAGACGAGAAGGGCACTGAAGCTTTCTTT. It translates to CASSVDEKGTEAFF.

The chain has TRBV5-4 and TRBJ1-2; D not certain. V was cut by 0 bases and J by 3 bases, with 12 bases left in between. CDR1 SGHNT and CDR2 YYREEE come from the germline V gene (reference sequence). The CDR3 sequence is 15 residues long. The CDR3 sequence: CASSLGLPGDYGYTF. The CDR3 DNA sequence: TGTGCCAGCAGCTTGGGACTCCCTGGGGACTATGGCTACACCTTC.

V gene TRBV15 combines with J gene TRBJ1-2; the D gene is possibly TRBD1 (5 bases). Germline V gives CDR1 LNHNV, CDR2 YYDKDF (reference sequence). This CDR3 has 15 residues. Between the trimmed V and J ends, which lost 3 bases and 4 bases, there was a span of 15 bases. The CDR3 loop is CATSSAYRRGYGYTF. CDR3 in DNA: TGTGCCACCAGCAGTGCATACAGGCGAGGCTATGGCTACACCTTC.

The rearrangement links TRBV4-2 to TRBJ2-2; a weak D match, TRBD1 (5 bases). Per the germline V gene, CDR1 is LGHNA and CDR2 is YNFKEQ. The CDR3 totals 14 residues. V was cut by 1 base and J by 7 bases, with 10 bases left in between. The CDR3 loop reads CASSQVQGLGELFF. DNA of the CDR3: TGTGCCAGCAGCCAAGTTCAGGGTCTCGGGGAGCTGTTTTTT.

The rearrangement uses TRBV6-2 or TRBV6-3 and TRBJ2-1; D is unresolved. V gave up 6 bases and J gave up 4 bases, with 4 bases separating them. The germline V gene has CDR1 MNHEY and CDR2 SVGEGT. CDR3 length: 11 amino acids. The CDR3 DNA reads TGTGCCAGCAGACAATACAATGAGCAGTTCTTC. It codes for CASRQYNEQFF.

J is TRBJ2-1 and V is TRBV24-1; D remains unclear. The V gene's germline CDR1 is KGHDR and CDR2 SFDVKD. Deletions cut 2 bases from V and 6 bases from J, with 16 bases between. This CDR3 spans 16 amino acids. CDR3 protein: CATSDSKTSPVNEQFF. CDR3 coding DNA: TGTGCCACCAGTGATTCAAAGACAAGTCCGGTCAATGAGCAGTTCTTC.

The chain recombines TRBV2 with TRBJ2-7; 10 bases are a match to TRBD1. The CDR3 covers 15 residues. Germline-derived CDR1 and CDR2 are SNHLY and FYNNEI. J gave up 5 bases and V 6 bases, and 10 bases lay outside the gene matches. The CDR3 DNA reads as TGTGCCAGCAGGGAGCGACAGGGGGCAAGGGACGAGCAGTACTTC. As protein: CASRERQGARDEQYF.

The chain employs TRBV29-1 and TRBJ1-6; D may be TRBD1 (5 bases). The germline V gene encodes CDR1 SQVTM and CDR2 ANQGSEA. Trimming took 3 bases from V and 5 from J, leaving 17 bases between them. The CDR3 is made up of 16 amino acids. The CDR3 reads CSVEGGRRRNNSPLHF. The CDR3 DNA sequence: TGCAGCGTTGAGGGGGGTCGCAGACGGAATAATTCACCCCTCCACTTT.

This CDR3 reads CASSFASKAYEQYF. The DNA for the CDR3 is TGTGCCAGCAGCTTCGCTAGCAAGGCGTACGAGCAGTACTTC. The J gene is TRBJ2-7, the V gene TRBV7-2; D possibly corresponds to TRBD2 (5 bases). V lost 3 bases and J 4 bases, leaving 13 bases between the germline ends. The CDR3 is 14 residues long. Germline loops: CDR1 SGHTA, CDR2 FQGNSA.

This chain connects TRBV19 to TRBJ2-7; D is perhaps TRBD1 (6 bases). Germline loops: CDR1 LNHDA, CDR2 SQIVND (reference sequence). This CDR3 is built from 11 residues. The germline V and J ends were trimmed by 6 bases and 5 bases, with 8 bases remaining between them. The CDR3 DNA reads TGTGCCAGTAGACAGGGAAACGAGCAGTACTTC. Translation: CASRQGNEQYF.

This clonotype was counted a single time. This chain links TRBV6-5 with TRBJ2-2; TRBD1 matches 12 bases. The length of the CDR3 is 15 residues. Germline CDR1 is MNHEY and CDR2 is SVGAGI. V was clipped by 7 bases and J by 6 bases; unmatched bases: 6. The CDR3 nucleotides read TGTGCCAGCAAGGGACAGGGGGCCGCCTCCGGGGAGCTGTTTTTT. Its protein product is CASKGQGAASGELFF.

This chain uses TRBV19 with TRBJ1-5; 7 bases fit TRBD1. This CDR3 is 14 amino acids long. Germline V CDR1 and CDR2: LNHDA, SQIVND (reference sequence). The J segment lost 7 bases and the V segment lost 7 bases, leaving 10 bases of the junction unmatched. CDR3: CASTVEGALQPQHF. CDR3 in DNA: TGTGCCAGTACAGTGGAGGGGGCTCTGCAGCCCCAGCATTTT. Drawing the rest from reference TRBV19 and TRBJ1-5, the complete variable domain is DGGITQSPKYLFRKEGQNVTLSCEQNLNHDAMYWYRQDPGQGLRLIYYSQIVNDFQKGDIAEGYSVSREKKESFPLTVTSAQKNPTAFYLCASTVEGALQPQHFGDGTRLSIL.

The V call is TRBV29-1, the J call TRBJ1-1; the D gene is possibly TRBD1 (6 bases). Looked up from germline, CDR1 is SQVTM and CDR2 is ANQGSEA. CDR3 size: 12 residues. CDR3 residues: CKAEGGNTEAFF. CDR3 DNA sequence: TGCAAAGCAGAAGGGGGGAACACTGAAGCTTTCTTT.

The rearrangement joins TRBV12-3 or TRBV12-4 to TRBJ2-1, with 15 bases identical to TRBD2. J lost 9 bases, V lost 5 bases, and 11 bases had no gene match. This CDR3 has 17 amino acids. The CDR3 loop reads CASSRTSGGGSPSEQFF. The CDR3 nucleotides read TGTGCCAGCAGTCGGACTAGCGGGGGGGGCAGCCCGAGTGAGCAGTTCTTC.

The rearrangement joins TRBV7-2 to TRBJ2-1; possibly TRBD1 for D (6 bases). CDR1 is SGHTA and CDR2 is FQGNSA in the germline V gene. CDR3 length: 14 amino acids. Trimming removed 8 bases from V and 2 bases from J, with 13 bases in between. CDR3 protein: CASQGNPTYNEQFF. CDR3 DNA: TGTGCCAGCCAGGGGAACCCTACCTACAATGAGCAGTTCTTC.

The V gene is TRBV2, the J gene TRBJ1-2; D gene uncertain. Between the trimmed V and J ends, which lost 0 bases and 2 bases, there was a span of 16 bases. This CDR3 contains 17 residues. Germline CDR1 and CDR2: SNHLY and FYNNEI. CDR3 nucleotide sequence: TGTGCCAGCAGTGAAGCAGGGTCTCGAAGATTGAACTATGGCTACACCTTC. Protein sequence: CASSEAGSRRLNYGYTF.

The chain carries TRBV4-1 and TRBJ2-5, with TRBD1 matching over 7 bases. CDR3 length equals 14 residues. After removal of 0 bases from V and 6 bases from J, the junction contained 4 bases not matched to a gene. From germline, CDR1 is MGHRA and CDR2 YSYEKL. CDR3 coding DNA: TGCGCCAGCAGCCAAGAGTCAGGGGGAAAGACCCAGTACTTC. As protein: CASSQESGGKTQYF.